The rows below give T cell receptor beta chains drawn from one sample of a study of Graves' ophthalmopathy and Graves' hyperthyroidism. TCRdb reanalysed the multiplex PCR reads using MiXCR and keeps one entry per CDR3 protein. Here the sample spans roughly 400,000 distinct CDR3 sequences, roughly 18% being singletons. What was sequenced was peripheral blood. These receptors all stem from a woman younger than 35 with Graves' ophthalmopathy. The CDR3 runs from the conserved cysteine through the conserved F or W. A D gene is named only where the DNA matches it firmly. Clone sizes are given selectively: once, few, many, or a class where the clone is expanded.

CASSWGVVPNNSPLHF TGTGCCAGCAGTTGGGGGGTGGTGCCGAATAATTCACCCCTCCACTTT TRBV12-3/TRBV12-4 . TRBJ1-6 .
CASSQSTGLGSPLHF TGTGCCAGCAGCCAATCTACCGGACTAGGTTCACCCCTCCACTTT TRBV14 . TRBJ1-6 many
CSAVQGSNQPQHF TGCAGTGCTGTACAGGGTAGCAATCAGCCCCAGCATTTT TRBV20-1 . TRBJ1-5 many
CASSYRDRVEQYF TGTGCCAGCAGCTACCGGGACAGAGTAGAGCAGTACTTC TRBV6-4 TRBD1 TRBJ2-7 many
CASSQRQGEETQYF TGTGCCAGCAGCCAGAGACAGGGGGAAGAGACCCAGTACTTC TRBV13 TRBD1 TRBJ2-5 .
CASSSDRGGWSEQYF TGTGCCAGCAGCTCCGACAGGGGTGGGTGGTCCGAGCAGTACTTC TRBV7-2 TRBD1 TRBJ2-7 many
CASSSPSLQGGMNTEAFF TGTGCCAGCAGTTCCCCTTCTTTACAGGGTGGGATGAACACTGAAGCTTTCTTT TRBV6-2/TRBV6-3 . TRBJ1-1 .
CASSIGQGGNQPQHF TGTGCCAGTAGTATTGGACAGGGGGGCAATCAGCCCCAGCATTTT TRBV19 TRBD1 TRBJ1-5 many
CASSPTRGQETQYF TGTGCCAGCAGCCCGACCCGGGGCCAAGAGACCCAGTACTTC TRBV7-2 . TRBJ2-5 .
CASSYSGQLNYGYTF TGTGCCAGCAGTTACTCGGGACAGCTAAACTATGGCTACACCTTC TRBV6-5 TRBD1 TRBJ1-2 few
CASSNFQGEQYF TGTGCCAGTAGTAACTTCCAGGGCGAGCAGTACTTC TRBV19 . TRBJ2-7 .
CASGGLAFPGELFF TGTGCCAGCGGGGGACTAGCGTTTCCCGGGGAGCTGTTTTTT TRBV6-1 TRBD2 TRBJ2-2 many
CASSYSSQGGGTEAFF TGTGCCAGCAGTTACTCGTCGCAGGGGGGAGGCACTGAAGCTTTCTTT TRBV6-5 TRBD1 TRBJ1-1 many
CASSAKGLDTEAFF TGTGCCAGCAGTGCCAAGGGGTTAGACACTGAAGCTTTCTTT TRBV2 . TRBJ1-1 many
CSASAPGKAFF TGCAGTGCTAGCGCGCCGGGAAAAGCTTTCTTT TRBV20-1 . TRBJ1-1 many
CASSPLRSGELFF TGTGCCAGCAGCCCCTTGCGGTCCGGGGAGCTGTTTTTT TRBV12-3/TRBV12-4 . TRBJ2-2 many
CASSQGWYTGELFF TGTGCCAGCAGTCAGGGATGGTACACCGGGGAGCTGTTTTTT TRBV27 . TRBJ2-2 many
CSPMRMNTEAFF TGCAGCCCCATGCGCATGAACACTGAAGCTTTCTTT TRBV29-1 . TRBJ1-1 many
CASSPRDSYYQETQYF TGTGCCAGCTCACCGCGGGACTCTTATTACCAAGAGACCCAGTACTTC TRBV18 . TRBJ2-5 few
CASGLFPLNTGELFF TGTGCTAGTGGCTTGTTTCCGCTGAACACCGGGGAGCTGTTTTTT TRBV12-5 . TRBJ2-2 many
CASGDRRDRGVNTEAFF TGTGCCAGCGGGGACCGCCGGGACAGGGGGGTGAACACTGAAGCTTTCTTT TRBV7-2 TRBD1 TRBJ1-1 many
CASSLVGWGLDTEAFF TGTGCCAGCAGTTTAGTCGGGTGGGGGTTGGACACTGAAGCTTTCTTT TRBV27 . TRBJ1-1 many
CASSQHPTVSYEQYF TGTGCCAGCAGCCAGCACCCGACAGTAAGCTACGAGCAGTACTTC TRBV7-9 . TRBJ2-7 .
CASGCGNREGCEAFF TGTGCTAGTGGTTGCGGTAACAGGGAGGGCTGTGAAGCTTTCTTT TRBV12-5 . TRBJ1-1 many
CASIHSRVLNTEAFF TGTGCCAGCATTCACTCCAGGGTACTGAACACTGAAGCTTTCTTT TRBV6-5 . TRBJ1-1 .
CASLRGQRETQYF TGTGCCAGCCTAAGGGGACAGCGAGAGACCCAGTACTTC TRBV6-5 TRBD1 TRBJ2-5 many
CASSQDRGKNTGELFF TGTGCCAGCAGCCAAGACAGGGGGAAGAACACCGGGGAGCTGTTTTTT TRBV14 TRBD1 TRBJ2-2 many
CAWSVQGTAAPNYGYTF TGTGCCTGGAGTGTACAAGGGACAGCAGCTCCTAACTATGGCTACACCTTC TRBV30 TRBD1 TRBJ1-2 .
CASRLAGVGEAKNIQYF TGTGCCAGCAGACTTGCGGGTGTAGGGGAGGCCAAAAACATTCAGTACTTC TRBV12-3/TRBV12-4 . TRBJ2-4 many
CSAPEAGEQYF TGCAGTGCTCCCGAGGCGGGGGAGCAGTACTTC TRBV20-1 . TRBJ2-7 many
CASSPSDLETQYF TGTGCCAGCAGCCCTAGCGATTTGGAGACCCAGTACTTC TRBV6-1 . TRBJ2-5 once
CSARTSGIQNEQYF TGCAGTGCTCGGACTAGCGGGATCCAAAACGAGCAGTACTTC TRBV20-1 TRBD2 TRBJ2-7 many
CASRVGKSQPQHF TGTGCCAGCAGGGTAGGGAAGAGTCAGCCCCAGCATTTT TRBV6-4 . TRBJ1-5 few
CASSSISGSMSEQYF TGTGCCAGCAGTTCCATTAGCGGGAGTATGTCCGAGCAGTACTTC TRBV28 TRBD2 TRBJ2-7 many
CASSWRSSGANVLTF TGCGCCAGCAGCTGGCGGAGCTCTGGGGCCAACGTCCTGACTTTC TRBV5-1 . TRBJ2-6 many
CASSFQGATEAFF TGTGCCAGCAGCTTTCAGGGGGCGACTGAAGCTTTCTTT TRBV7-2 TRBD1 TRBJ1-1 many
CASSQVRRQLPGELFF TGCGCCAGCAGCCAAGTTAGGCGACAATTACCCGGGGAGCTGTTTTTT TRBV4-1 . TRBJ2-2 .
CASSQGQADEQYF TGTGCCAGCAGCCAGGGACAGGCTGACGAGCAGTACTTC TRBV6-1 TRBD1 TRBJ2-7 many
CASSSRGRNYGYTF TGTGCCAGCAGTTCCAGGGGTCGGAACTATGGCTACACCTTC TRBV6-2/TRBV6-3 . TRBJ1-2 many
CASSAGGGGTEAFF TGCGCCAGCAGTGCAGGGGGCGGGGGCACTGAAGCTTTCTTT TRBV5-1 TRBD1 TRBJ1-1 many
CSARDRRRPYEQYF TGCAGTGCTAGAGATCGACGGAGACCCTACGAGCAGTACTTC TRBV20-1 . TRBJ2-7 .
CASSLGVLSYEQYF TGTGCCAGCAGTTTAGGGGTTCTCTCCTACGAGCAGTACTTC TRBV12-3/TRBV12-4 . TRBJ2-7 many
CASTRGGVNIQYF TGTGCCAGCACCCGCGGGGGAGTAAACATTCAGTACTTC TRBV7-2 TRBD2 TRBJ2-4 many
CASSTGTGWGGELFF TGTGCCAGCTCAACCGGGACAGGGTGGGGCGGGGAGCTGTTTTTT TRBV11-2 TRBD1 TRBJ2-2 once
CAISESPGLVNTEAFF TGTGCCATCAGTGAGTCTCCAGGCCTCGTGAACACTGAAGCTTTCTTT TRBV10-3 . TRBJ1-1 many
CASSRRGTGGRETQYF TGTGCCAGCAGTCGAAGGGGGACAGGGGGCCGGGAGACCCAGTACTTC TRBV2 TRBD1 TRBJ2-5 many
CASRAGEAYGYTF TGTGCCAGCAGGGCCGGGGAGGCCTATGGCTACACCTTC TRBV6-1 . TRBJ1-2 .
CASSEGRQQFF TGTGCCAGCAGCGAGGGGCGGCAGCAGTTCTTC TRBV12-3/TRBV12-4 . TRBJ2-1 many
CATTGNLYEQYF TGTGCCACCACAGGGAACCTCTACGAGCAGTACTTC TRBV6-1 . TRBJ2-7 once
CASSYNPPRGYSQGYTF TGTGCCAGCAGTTATAACCCTCCGAGGGGGTATTCCCAGGGCTACACCTTC TRBV6-5 . TRBJ1-2 .
CASIYGPSGISYEQYF TGTGCCAGCATTTACGGACCTAGCGGGATTTCCTACGAGCAGTACTTC TRBV6-5 TRBD2 TRBJ2-7 many